The source of this T cell receptor beta chain is a study of OX40 agonist ivuxolimab in advanced cancers. With respect to the entire study: Ivuxolimab was a fully human IgG2 agonistic monoclonal antibody targeting the costimulatory receptor OX40 (CD134). Of the approximately 50 dose-escalation patients, hepatocellular carcinoma was present in 19, melanoma in roughly 15, renal cell carcinoma in 9 and head and neck cancer in 9. Intravenous ivuxolimab was administered to patients every 2 weeks at six dose levels: 0.01, 0.1, 0.3, 1.5, 3 and 10 mg/kg. Prior anti-PD-1, anti-PD-L1 or anti-CTLA-4 therapy was permitted, and less than 45% of dose-escalation patients had received checkpoint inhibitors. Peripheral TCRbeta sequencing was intended to test whether TCR sequence diversity was altered and clonal T-cell expansion was caused by ivuxolimab. The paper reports the monotherapy dose-escalation portion (N ≈ 50 patients) of the phase I ivuxolimab trial. In the dose-escalation cohort, more than 80% of patients were male, and the mean age was 60 years with a range of about 20 to 80. Three dose-escalation patients achieved partial responses, one with hepatocellular carcinoma and two with cutaneous melanoma. The research as a whole found: On average, CD8+ T cells showed more expanded clones than CD4+ T cells after ivuxolimab. At doses of 0.1 to 3.0 mg/kg, clonal expansion of both CD4+ and CD8+ T cells in blood was seen between baseline and week 6. Low levels of normalized T-cell clonal expansion were also shown by some nonresponding patients. In the 0.1-3.0 mg/kg groups, partial responders had among the lowest normalized peripheral clonal expansion, particularly in CD8+ T cells. The antigen specificity of the peripheral T cells that underwent clonal expansion was not determined.

The trial excluded patients who had a history of autoimmune disease or who were on systemic immunosuppression. Peripheral blood for TCR sequencing was collected from all dose cohorts at baseline, on cycle 4 day 1, and on cycle 7 day 1. The samples were taken from a phase I, first-in-human, multicenter, open-label dose-escalation trial of ivuxolimab. The trial enrolled adults with locally advanced or metastatic head and neck squamous cell, hepatocellular, melanoma or renal cell carcinoma. Before TCR sequencing, CD4+ T cells and CD8+ T cells from peripheral blood were sorted into separate populations. Genomic DNA was isolated from the sorted cells so that the TCRbeta CDR3 region could be sequenced. TCRbeta CDR3 regions were sequenced using the immunoSEQ Assay. TCRdb mirrors the immuneACCESS table, restricted to in-frame sequences. Some clones are absent from its copies; in checked studies, under half trace to an unresolved V gene, and the reason for the others is unknown. The sample table lists roughly 75,000 clones, over 90% of them with a count of one. Of the sample, 6.2% falls within the top ten clones.

The germline V gene encodes CDR1 LNHDA and CDR2 SQIVND (reference sequence). The CDR3 goes from the cysteine to the phenylalanine over 14 residues. CDR3 DNA is the only sequence kept; it has 42 bases, read in frame from the first base. Deletion took 6 bases off V and 4 bases off J, with a span of 15 bases between the germline ends. In regard to this clone: The clone's antigen remains unknown. No base-level quality is on record; no much larger clone is a single base apart.

This sequence was found in an adult with an advanced solid tumor such as melanoma, head and neck, liver or kidney cancer. The sample in question was CD4+ or CD8+ T cells sorted from blood, obtained in a trial of the OX40 agonist ivuxolimab. The sequence joins TRBV19 to TRBJ1-2; no confident D gene assignment can be made. The CDR3 is CASRAGEPAYGYTF. The DNA sequence reads TGTGCCAGTAGGGCCGGGGAACCCGCCTATGGCTACACCTTC.